The rows below give T cell receptor beta chains drawn from one sample of a study of T cells in Graves' hyperthyroidism and ophthalmopathy. TCRdb passed the multiplex PCR reads through MiXCR, listing each CDR3 protein once. The data show 500,000 to 700,000 distinct CDR3 sequences, 16% seen once. Sequenced sample: blood. The receptor source for this set is a woman between 18 and 29 years old with Graves' hyperthyroidism. CDR3s include the opening cysteine and the closing phenylalanine or tryptophan. D genes are given only for firm matches. Clone size, where shown, is once, few, many, or a class for clones that have expanded.

d_gene,abundance,j_gene,v_gene,CDR3nt,CDR3aa
.,few,TRBJ2-5,TRBV5-4,TGTGCCAGCAGCCCACCTCAAGAAGAGACCCAGTACTTC,CASSPPQEETQYF
TRBD2,.,TRBJ2-5,TRBV6-1,TGTGCCAGCAGCCGACTAGCGGGAACAGAGACCCAGTACTTC,CASSRLAGTETQYF
.,.,TRBJ1-2,TRBV6-2/TRBV6-3,TGTGCCAGCAGTCCCAAGGATGGCTACACCTTC,CASSPKDGYTF
.,.,TRBJ2-7,TRBV7-2,TGTGCCAGCAGCTTATCGGGACTTGTCTACGAGCAGTACTTC,CASSLSGLVYEQYF
.,.,TRBJ2-5,TRBV6-5,TGTGCCAGCAGTTACTCGCCGAGGCGCGGGGAGACCCAGTACTTC,CASSYSPRRGETQYF
.,many,TRBJ2-5,TRBV12-3/TRBV12-4,TGTGCCAGCAGTTTAGCCACCCCGGAGACCCAGTACTTC,CASSLATPETQYF
.,few,TRBJ2-1,TRBV6-1,TGTGCCAGCACTAGCGCCAACCTAAATGAGCAGTTCTTC,CASTSANLNEQFF
.,many,TRBJ2-7,TRBV11-2,TGTGCCAGCAGCTCGATAAGGGGTGTGGGGCTCCAGCAGTACTTC,CASSSIRGVGLQQYF
TRBD2,.,TRBJ2-7,TRBV7-9,TGTGCCAGCAGCGCGGGGGTGCGGGGGGGTCCCAGGTCCTACGAGCAGTACTTC,CASSAGVRGGPRSYEQYF
TRBD2,.,TRBJ2-3,TRBV15,TGTGCCACCAGCAGAGGCTACATAGCGGGTAGCACAGATACGCAGTATTTT,CATSRGYIAGSTDTQYF
TRBD1,many,TRBJ1-4,TRBV2,TGTGCCGTCCCGGACAGGGGCGAAAAACTGTTTTTT,CAVPDRGEKLFF
.,few,TRBJ2-2,TRBV24-1,TGTGCCACCAGGACAGGATCTTCGGGCACCGGGGAGCTGTTTTTT,CATRTGSSGTGELFF
TRBD2,.,TRBJ2-2,TRBV20-1,TGCAGTGCTTCTTCAGCGGGAGCGAACACCGGGGAGCTGTTTTTT,CSASSAGANTGELFF
TRBD1,.,TRBJ2-3,TRBV27,TGTGCCAGCAGGAAAAGGGGGCAGGGTACAGATACGCAGTATTTT,CASRKRGQGTDTQYF
.,.,TRBJ2-5,TRBV5-1,TGCGCCAGCGCCCCAACAGGGAAATTAAAAGAGACCCAGTACTTC,CASAPTGKLKETQYF
TRBD2,many,TRBJ2-3,TRBV5-8,TGTGCCTTCCCGGCTGCGGGGGGGAGCACAGATACGCAGTATTTT,CAFPAAGGSTDTQYF
TRBD1,.,TRBJ2-7,TRBV6-2/TRBV6-3,TGTGCCAGCAGTGGCCGGGACAGGGGTTCATACGAGCAGTACTTC,CASSGRDRGSYEQYF
.,.,TRBJ1-2,TRBV6-1,TGTGCCAGCACGGGAAAAGCTCAAGGCTCTGGCTACACCTTC,CASTGKAQGSGYTF
.,many,TRBJ2-2,TRBV3-1,TGTGCCAGCAGCCAAGACCTATCCGGGGAGCTGTTTTTT,CASSQDLSGELFF
.,many,TRBJ2-1,TRBV11-3,TGTGCCAGCAGCTCCCGGTTAGGAAGCGGGCAGCAGTTCTTC,CASSSRLGSGQQFF
TRBD2,many,TRBJ2-5,TRBV7-2,TGTGCCAGCAGCCCCTCAGTCACTAGCGGGGGTGAGACCCAGTACTTC,CASSPSVTSGGETQYF
.,few,TRBJ2-4,TRBV19,TGTGCCAGTACGACCGGGGGCTCCAAAAACATTCAGTACTTC,CASTTGGSKNIQYF
.,many,TRBJ2-3,TRBV5-1,TGCGCCAGCAGCCCACTTAGCACTAGCACAGATACGCAGTATTTT,CASSPLSTSTDTQYF
TRBD2,.,TRBJ2-1,TRBV7-2,TGTGCCAGCAGCCGCACTAGCGGGAGTACGTATGAGCAGTTCTTC,CASSRTSGSTYEQFF
.,.,TRBJ1-1,TRBV7-8,TGTGCCAGCAGCTTAGGGGGGCTTGGGGCTGAAGCTTTCTTT,CASSLGGLGAEAFF
TRBD2,few,TRBJ2-1,TRBV6-1,TGTGCCAGCCAACGGGAGGGGGGGTCCTACAATGAGCAGTTCTTC,CASQREGGSYNEQFF
.,many,TRBJ2-3,TRBV12-3/TRBV12-4,TGTGCCAGCAGTGTCTATCGGTGGGGCACAGATACGCAGTATTTT,CASSVYRWGTDTQYF
.,.,TRBJ2-7,TRBV27,TGTGCCAGCAGTGGCAGGGTTCCCCTCGAGCAGTACTTC,CASSGRVPLEQYF